This TCR beta chain is from a study of spatial heterogeneity in lung cancer. Study overall: Alpha-chain sequences were consistently detected less often than beta-chain sequences. Each distinct TCR and UMI combination averaged more than ten appearances in raw reads.

Individually, TCR cDNA molecules were each labelled with a unique molecular identifier. From the 5' RACE reads, TCRdb called clonotypes with MiXCR, one entry per CDR3 protein. The sample contains tens of thousands of distinct CDR3 sequences, around 10% of which appear only once. This clonotype was recorded at least ten times. As to time point: sample taken at primary tumor resection. The authors sequenced whole RNA from tumor, nontumor lung or frozen PBMC without sorting. Samples were obtained from some 70 donors, all untreated early-stage non-small cell lung cancer patients. This CDR3 contains 13 residues. Trimming cost V 5 bases and J 8 bases; bases outside gene matches: 7.

The sequence derives from a male donor with early-stage non-small cell lung cancer. The V and J genes are TRBV12-3 or TRBV12-4 and TRBJ1-1, with 8 bases aligning to TRBD1. The sample consisted of PBMCs, taken at surgery. The DNA for the CDR3 is TGTGCCAGCAGTCCCGCGTGGACAGGGGAAGCTTTCTTT. This sequence encodes CASSPAWTGEAFF.